A single sample is the source of the 28 T cell receptor beta chains below, sequenced in a study of shared clonotypes between healthy human individuals. Data came from immunoSEQ multiplex PCR; TCRdb stores just in-frame clones and leaves some out. The sample shows millions of clones, about 94% of them seen only once. Naive CD8 isolation took CD45RO-negative cells positively selected for CCR7 and excluded terminally differentiated effector memory CD45RA+ cells. Sequenced: naive CD8+ T cells sorted from blood. Receptors were obtained from a man aged 18 to 29 in good health.

A note on this clone: The same CDR3 is also encoded by other DNA sequences in this sample. This chain connects TRBV2 to TRBJ1-4, with D possibly matching TRBD1 (5 bases). The V end was cut by 3 bases, the J end by 3 bases, with 8 bases between. The CDR3 contains 14 residues. Germline CDR1 SNHLY, CDR2 FYNNEI. The CDR3 loop reads CASSEWGSNEKLFF. For the CDR3, the DNA is TGTGCCAGCAGTGAGTGGGGCTCTAATGAAAAACTGTTTTTT. The full variable domain, with the rest looked up from reference TRBV2 and TRBJ1-4, is EPEVTQTPSHQVTQMGQEVILRCVPISNHLYFYWYRQILGQKVEFLVSFYNNEISEKSEIFDDQFSVERPDGSNFTLKIRSTKLEDSAMYFCASSEWGSNEKLFFGSGTQLSVL.

The chain employs TRBV4-1 and TRBJ2-7; possibly TRBD2 for D (7 bases). V lost 5 bases to trimming and J lost 6 bases, with 17 bases between them. The CDR3 is 14 amino acids. Germline V gene data show CDR1 as MGHRA and CDR2 as YSYEKL. CDR3 residues: CASSFGGGAAEQYF. CDR3 bases: TGCGCCAGCAGCTTCGGAGGGGGGGCGGCCGAGCAGTACTTC.

V gene TRBV10-3 combines with J gene TRBJ2-7; the D is unclear. Germline V CDR1 and CDR2: ENHRY, SYGVKD. CDR3 length: 14 residues. Trimming took 3 bases from V and 3 from J, leaving 12 bases between them. The CDR3, as DNA: TGTGCCATCAGTGACCCCGACGGCGACTACGAGCAGTACTTC. Encoded protein: CAISDPDGDYEQYF.

The chain is built from TRBV7-9 and TRBJ2-5; 11 nucleotides match TRBD2. Germline CDR1 is SEHNR and CDR2 is FQNEAQ (reference sequence). Trimming removed 0 bases from V and 5 bases from J; junction bases left unmatched: 5. The CDR3 is 16 amino acids. The CDR3 loop is CASSLARLAGLETQYF. In DNA form, the CDR3 reads TGTGCCAGCAGCTTAGCGAGACTAGCGGGGTTGGAGACCCAGTACTTC.

As to this clone: This sample also contains other DNA sequences that code for the same CDR3. The V and J genes are TRBV9 and TRBJ2-7, with 7 bases that match TRBD1. V was clipped by 4 bases and J by 3 bases; unmatched bases: 1. The CDR3 is 12 amino acids. Germline loops: CDR1 SGDLS, CDR2 YYNGEE. In DNA form, the CDR3 reads TGTGCCAGCAGCACAGGGGACTACGAGCAGTACTTC. This gives the protein CASSTGDYEQYF.

The gene calls are TRBV6-1 and TRBJ2-2; TRBD2 is a possible D gene (6 bases). CDR3 length equals 14 residues. Germline lookup yields CDR1 MNHNS and CDR2 SASEGT. V was pared by 7 bases and J by 1 base, with 10 bases between. The CDR3 nucleotides read TGTGCCAGCACTCGACTAGTGAACACCGGGGAGCTGTTTTTT. Its translation is CASTRLVNTGELFF.

This chain joins TRBV27 and TRBJ2-5, with 11 bases lining up with TRBD2. The trim removed 6 bases at V and 2 bases at J, leaving 8 bases unmatched. The CDR3 runs to 16 residues. Germline CDR1 reads MNHEY; CDR2 reads SMNVEV (reference sequence). The CDR3 bases are TGTGCCAGCAGGACCTCCGGGACTAGCGGACAAGAGACCCAGTACTTC. This codes for CASRTSGTSGQETQYF.

DNA of the CDR3: TGCGCCAGCAGCCTTGGACTAGCGGCTTACGAGCAGTACTTC. Protein: CASSLGLAAYEQYF. This sequence joins TRBV4-3 and TRBJ2-7; TRBD2 agrees at 10 bases. The ends lost 4 bases at V and 4 bases at J; junction bases unmatched: 4. The CDR3 is 14 amino acids. The germline V gene encodes CDR1 LGHNA and CDR2 YSLEER.

The V gene is TRBV4-1, the J gene TRBJ1-1; 11 bases match TRBD1. The ends lost 3 bases at V and 6 bases at J; junction bases unmatched: 3. Germline V lookup: CDR1 MGHRA, CDR2 YSYEKL. The CDR3 totals 14 residues. In DNA, the CDR3 is TGCGCCAGCAGCCAGGGACAGGGGGGTGCTGAAGCTTTCTTT. This codes for CASSQGQGGAEAFF.

The chain recombines TRBV9 with TRBJ1-3; D gene ambiguous. Germline assignment: CDR1 SGDLS and CDR2 YYNGEE. The V gene lost 3 bases and the J gene lost 2 bases, with 15 bases spanning the gap. This CDR3 is built from 16 residues. CDR3 region: CASSAYDTMAGNTIYF. The CDR3 DNA reads TGTGCCAGCAGCGCATATGACACTATGGCTGGAAACACCATATATTTT.

In its sample, this clone was seen once. The chain is built from TRBV15 and TRBJ2-7, with D unresolved. The germline V gene has CDR1 LNHNV and CDR2 YYDKDF (reference sequence). V gave up 0 bases and J gave up 3 bases, with 12 bases separating them. This CDR3 comprises 15 residues. This CDR3 is CATSRDWQVRYEQYF. CDR3 DNA: TGTGCCACCAGCAGAGATTGGCAGGTACGCTACGAGCAGTACTTC. Full variable domain (rest looked up from reference TRBV15 and TRBJ2-7): DAMVIQNPRYQVTQFGKPVTLSCSQTLNHNVMYWYQQKSSQAPKLLFHYYDKDFNNEADTPDNFQSRRPNTSFCFLDIRSPGLGDTAMYLCATSRDWQVRYEQYFGPGTRLTVT.

Turning to this clone: At the DNA level, this CDR3 is encoded by other sequences in the same sample as well. The V and J genes are TRBV6-5 and TRBJ1-3, with D possibly being TRBD1 (5 bases). V lost 2 bases to trimming and J lost 3 bases, with 8 bases between them. Germline V lookup: CDR1 MNHEY, CDR2 SVGAGI. The CDR3 consists of 14 residues. CDR3 in DNA: TGTGCCAGCAGTTACGGGGGGGGTGGAAACACCATATATTTT. The encoded protein is CASSYGGGGNTIYF.

V gene TRBV11-2 combines with J gene TRBJ2-5; TRBD1 aligns across 7 bases. J gave up 2 bases and V 5 bases, and 5 bases lay outside the gene matches. This CDR3 spans 14 amino acids. CDR1 is SGHAT, CDR2 FQNNGV, per germline. CDR3 coding DNA: TGTGCCAGCAGCCGATCGGGACAGCAAGAGACCCAGTACTTC. Amino acids: CASSRSGQQETQYF.

This chain uses TRBV7-9 with TRBJ2-3; no clear D gene. The CDR3 is 16 residues long. V was clipped by 4 bases and J by 5 bases, with 19 bases between them. CDR1 and CDR2 (germline): SEHNR, FQNEAQ (reference sequence). CDR3 DNA sequence: TGTGCCAGCAGCTCGATCGCGGTCGGAGCAGGAGATACGCAGTATTTT. Translating gives CASSSIAVGAGDTQYF.

V gene TRBV19 combines with J gene TRBJ1-2; D perhaps matches TRBD1 (6 bases). The CDR3 is made up of 14 amino acids. V was pared by 5 bases and J by 5 bases, with 15 bases between. CDR1 and CDR2 from the germline V gene are LNHDA and SQIVND (reference sequence). CDR3 in DNA: TGTGCCAGTAGTGTAAGACAGGACCTTTATGGCTACACCTTC. This gives the protein CASSVRQDLYGYTF.

Worth noting for this clone: The same CDR3 can be traced to other DNA sequences in this sample. The rearrangement joins TRBV5-1 to TRBJ2-7; possible D gene TRBD1, 6 bases. CDR1 is SGHRS, CDR2 YFSETQ, per germline. Trimming left V 4 bases short and J 1 base short, with 9 bases between. The CDR3 has 13 residues. Here the CDR3 reads CASSGTGSYEQYF. The DNA for the CDR3 is TGCGCCAGCAGCGGAACAGGGTCCTACGAGCAGTACTTC.

A remark on this clone: Other nucleotide sequences in the sample specify the same CDR3. This chain joins TRBV7-9 and TRBJ1-5, with D tentatively TRBD1 (5 bases). This CDR3 has 12 residues. Trimming took off 0 bases at V and 9 bases at J, with 6 bases between the two ends. Germline values: CDR1 SEHNR, CDR2 FQNEAQ (reference sequence). The CDR3 bases are TGTGCCAGCAGCTTAGCCGGGGGGCCCCAGCATTTT. This sequence encodes CASSLAGGPQHF.

This clone has just one count. This rearrangement joins TRBV6-5 to TRBJ2-2, with D possibly being TRBD2 (5 bases). V gave up 0 bases and J gave up 1 base, with 6 bases separating them. CDR3 size: 15 residues. Germline CDR1 reads MNHEY; CDR2 reads SVGAGI. CDR3 amino acids: CASSYSEGNTGELFF. The CDR3 nucleotides are TGTGCCAGCAGTTACTCTGAGGGGAACACCGGGGAGCTGTTTTTT.

The chain employs TRBV9 and TRBJ1-2; TRBD1 matches at 12 bases. V lost 3 bases to trimming and J lost 0 bases; unmatched junction nucleotides: 6. Germline lookup yields CDR1 SGDLS and CDR2 YYNGEE. The CDR3 is 17 amino acids. The DNA for the CDR3 is TGTGCCAGCAGCGGCTCCGGGACAGGGGGCACTAACTATGGCTACACCTTC. Translating gives CASSGSGTGGTNYGYTF.

About this clone: This CDR3 is also generated by other DNA sequences in the sample. V gene TRBV6-5 combines with J gene TRBJ2-1; 7 positions match TRBD2. Trimming cost V 2 bases and J 7 bases; bases outside gene matches: 5. The CDR3 runs to 14 residues. Germline V lookup: CDR1 MNHEY, CDR2 SVGAGI. CDR3: CASSYGAGVNEQFF. In nucleotides, the CDR3 is TGTGCCAGCAGTTACGGCGCGGGGGTTAATGAGCAGTTCTTC.

Points on this clone: Other DNA sequences in the same sample also yield this CDR3. This sequence joins TRBV11-2 and TRBJ1-1, with unresolved D. Deletions cut 2 bases from V and 4 bases from J, with 2 bases between. CDR1 is SGHAT and CDR2 is FQNNGV in the germline V gene. The CDR3 is 11 amino acids. This chain's CDR3 is CASSLSTEAFF. In DNA, the CDR3 is TGTGCCAGCAGCTTAAGCACTGAAGCTTTCTTT.

The chain links TRBV7-9 to TRBJ2-2; TRBD2 is a possible D gene (7 bases). The V gene's germline CDR1 is SEHNR and CDR2 FQNEAQ (reference sequence). The CDR3 covers 16 residues. V gave up 5 bases and J gave up 7 bases, with 20 bases separating them. DNA of the CDR3: TGTGCCAGCAGCCATAGGGCGGGGGCGACCGGCGGGGAGCTGTTTTTT. It yields the protein CASSHRAGATGGELFF.

The chain carries TRBV5-4 and TRBJ2-7, with 10 bases identical to TRBD1. Germline CDR1 SGHNT, CDR2 YYREEE (reference sequence). The CDR3 loop spans 16 amino acids. Trimming removed 2 bases from V and 3 bases from J; junction bases left unmatched: 8. The CDR3 bases are TGTGCCAGCAGCTTTTTACTGGGACAGGGGAGCTACGAGCAGTACTTC. It yields the protein CASSFLLGQGSYEQYF.

The rearrangement uses TRBV16 and TRBJ2-1, with TRBD2 matching 9 bases. CDR3 size: 15 residues. The germline CDR1 and CDR2 sequences are KGHSY and FQNENV. V was clipped by 4 bases and J by 8 bases; unmatched bases: 9. Here the CDR3 reads CASSLSGRIRDEQFF. DNA for the CDR3: TGTGCCAGCAGCCTTAGCGGGAGAATACGAGATGAGCAGTTCTTC. The full variable domain, rest sourced from reference TRBV16 and TRBJ2-1, is GEEVAQTPKHLVRGEGQKAKLYCAPIKGHSYVFWYQQVLKNEFKFLISFQNENVFDETGMPKERFSAKCLPNSPCSLEIQATKLEDSAVYFCASSLSGRIRDEQFFGPGTRLTVL.

V and J are TRBV7-6 and TRBJ2-7, with D perhaps TRBD2 (5 bases). CDR1 and CDR2 (germline): SGHVS, FNYEAQ. V was cut by 1 base and J by 6 bases, with 13 bases left in between. This CDR3 comprises 14 residues. The CDR3 protein is CASSLGQLASEQYF. The CDR3 DNA reads TGTGCCAGCAGCTTAGGCCAGCTAGCAAGCGAGCAGTACTTC.

The V gene is TRBV27, the J gene TRBJ1-6; 11 bases fit TRBD1. With 5 bases clipped from V and 9 bases from J, the junction kept 6 bases outside the gene matches. CDR1 is MNHEY, CDR2 SMNVEV, per germline (reference sequence). This CDR3 spans 15 amino acids. Here the CDR3 reads CASSLWTGGGSPLHF. CDR3 coding DNA: TGTGCCAGCAGTCTCTGGACAGGGGGCGGTTCACCCCTCCACTTT.

This clone occurred a few times. CDR3 amino acids: CASSATERNTEAFF. CDR3 sequence (DNA): TGTGCCAGCTCAGCGACAGAAAGGAACACTGAAGCTTTCTTT. The chain uses TRBV18 and TRBJ1-1; D may be TRBD1 (5 bases). Trimming took 5 bases from V and 1 from J, leaving 11 bases between them. The CDR3 has 14 amino acids. The V gene's germline CDR1 is KGHSH and CDR2 LQKENI.

This sequence joins TRBV4-3 and TRBJ1-4; possible D gene TRBD1, 6 bases. V lost 4 bases, J lost 6 bases, and 15 bases lay in between. This CDR3 region has 15 residues. CDR1 and CDR2 (germline): LGHNA, YSLEER. CDR3 DNA sequence: TGCGCCAGCAGCCGCCTAACAGGGATGGATGAAAAACTGTTTTTT. Translating gives CASSRLTGMDEKLFF.